This section outlines one T cell receptor beta chain sequence together with its context. What it binds is not known. The data were obtained in a study of OX40 agonist ivuxolimab in advanced cancers. Study-level findings and limits: It was not determined which antigens were specifically recognized by the peripheral T cells that had undergone clonal expansion.

Some clones are missing from TCRdb's copy, which holds only in-frame ones; the method was immunoSEQ multiplex PCR. Of about 75,000 clones in the sample, 90% are singletons; the top ten hold about 0.4%. Trimming took off 1 base at V and 5 bases at J, with 7 bases between the two ends. The germline V gene has CDR1 LNHNV and CDR2 YYDKDF (reference sequence). The CDR3 runs 13 residues. Sequenced material: CD4+ or CD8+ T cells sorted from blood, taken in a trial of the OX40 agonist ivuxolimab. The chain carries TRBV15 and TRBJ2-3; D is undetermined. This receptor was taken from an adult with an advanced solid tumor such as melanoma, head and neck, liver or kidney cancer. The CDR3: CATSRGNLDTQYF. The CDR3 DNA sequence: TGTGCCACCAGCAGAGGGAACCTAGATACGCAGTATTTT.